A single T cell receptor beta chain is shown here with its context. Antigen: not known. These data come from a study of a mutant IDH1 vaccine in newly diagnosed glioma. Across the whole study: Patients got radiotherapy, temozolomide, or both beforehand, and most got both.

Stated time point: baseline, week 1 (first vaccination visit). The treatment: pre-vaccination baseline after standard-of-care therapy. Each tumor in the donors was a new WHO grade 3 or 4 astrocytoma, IDH1-mutant and ATRX-lost. Profiling relied on immunoSEQ multiplex PCR, and the TCRdb table lists in-frame clones only, not all of them. Among more than 50,000 clones listed, 65% to 90% were seen once. The study's findings and limits: Induction of immune responses by the vaccine occurred in 93.3% of patients.

The CDR3 covers 13 residues. CDR1 and CDR2 (germline): SNHLY, FYNNEI. Trimming stripped 6 bases from V and 6 bases from J, with 15 bases between. This specimen consisted of PBMCs, obtained from a glioma patient treated with radiotherapy, temozolomide or both. The gene calls are TRBV2 and TRBJ2-7, with D hard to call. The TCR originated in a man aged 30 to 39 with glioma. CDR3 residues: CASRWPWTREQYF. The CDR3, as DNA: TGTGCCAGCAGGTGGCCCTGGACGCGCGAGCAGTACTTC.